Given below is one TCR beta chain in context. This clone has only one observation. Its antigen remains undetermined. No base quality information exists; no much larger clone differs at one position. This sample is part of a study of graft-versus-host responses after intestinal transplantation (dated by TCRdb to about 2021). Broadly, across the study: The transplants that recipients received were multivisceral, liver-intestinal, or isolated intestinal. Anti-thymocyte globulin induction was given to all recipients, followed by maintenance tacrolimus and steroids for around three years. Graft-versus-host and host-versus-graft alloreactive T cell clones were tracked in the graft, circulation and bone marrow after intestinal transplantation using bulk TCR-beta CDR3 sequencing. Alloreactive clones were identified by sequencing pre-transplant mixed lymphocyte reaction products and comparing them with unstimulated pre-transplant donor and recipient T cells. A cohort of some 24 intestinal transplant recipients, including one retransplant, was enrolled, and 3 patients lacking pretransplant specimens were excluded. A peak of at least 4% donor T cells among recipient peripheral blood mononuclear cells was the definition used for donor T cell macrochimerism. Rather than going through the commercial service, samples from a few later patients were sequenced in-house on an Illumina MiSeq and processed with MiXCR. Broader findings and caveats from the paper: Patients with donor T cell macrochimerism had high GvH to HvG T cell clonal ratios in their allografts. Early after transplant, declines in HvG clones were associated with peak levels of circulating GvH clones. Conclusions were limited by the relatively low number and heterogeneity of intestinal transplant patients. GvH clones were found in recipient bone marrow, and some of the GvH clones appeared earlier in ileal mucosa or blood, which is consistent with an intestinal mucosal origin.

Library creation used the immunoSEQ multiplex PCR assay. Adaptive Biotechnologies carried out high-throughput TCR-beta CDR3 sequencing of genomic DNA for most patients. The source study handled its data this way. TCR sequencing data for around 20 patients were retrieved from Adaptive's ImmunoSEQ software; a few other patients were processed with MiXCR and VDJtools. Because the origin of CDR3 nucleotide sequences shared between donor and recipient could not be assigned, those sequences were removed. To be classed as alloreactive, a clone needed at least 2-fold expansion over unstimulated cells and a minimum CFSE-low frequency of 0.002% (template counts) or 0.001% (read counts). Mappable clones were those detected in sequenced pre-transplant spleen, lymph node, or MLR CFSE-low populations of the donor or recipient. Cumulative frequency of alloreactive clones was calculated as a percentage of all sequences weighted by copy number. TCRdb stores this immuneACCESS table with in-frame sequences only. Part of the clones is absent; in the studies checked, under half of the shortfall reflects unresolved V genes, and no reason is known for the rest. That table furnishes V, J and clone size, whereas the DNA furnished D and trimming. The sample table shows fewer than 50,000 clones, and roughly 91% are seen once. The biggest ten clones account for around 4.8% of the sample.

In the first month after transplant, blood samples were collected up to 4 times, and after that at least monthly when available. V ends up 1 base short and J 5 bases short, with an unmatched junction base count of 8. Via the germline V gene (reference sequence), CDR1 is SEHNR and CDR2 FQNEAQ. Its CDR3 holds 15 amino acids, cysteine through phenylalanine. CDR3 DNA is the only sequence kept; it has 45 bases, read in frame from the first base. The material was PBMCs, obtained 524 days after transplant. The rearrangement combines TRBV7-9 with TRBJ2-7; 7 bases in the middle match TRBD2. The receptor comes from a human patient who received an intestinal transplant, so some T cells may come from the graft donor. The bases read TGTGCCAGCAGCTTAGGCGGGAGCCTCGGGGACGAGCAGTACTTC. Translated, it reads CASSLGGSLGDEQYF. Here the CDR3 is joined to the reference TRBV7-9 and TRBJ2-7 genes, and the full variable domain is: DTGVSQNPRHKITKRGQNVTFRCDPISEHNRLYWYRQTLGQGPEFLTYFQNEAQLEKSRLLSDRFSAERPKGSFSTLEIQRTEQGDSAMYLCASSLGGSLGDEQYFGPGTRLTVT.